These T cell receptor beta chains were read from a single sample in a study of T-cell memory formation after mild COVID-19. One entry per CDR3 protein results from TCRdb running MiXCR on the 5' RACE reads. The data contain some 160,000 distinct CDR3 sequences, 10% to 15% of them seen just once; the ten biggest clones take up approximately 3.3%. Sequences were obtained from PBMCs or a T cell subset sorted from them (not recorded which). The receptor source for this set is a young man who had mild COVID-19 (a few samples of this study predate the infection). Cell type and time point are not known. Each CDR3 is given without its conserved first and last residue. The order of the fields is V gene, J gene, clone size, CDR3 protein. Only part of the rows carry a size: once, few, many, or a class if the clone is expanded.

V: TRBV11-2
J: TRBJ1-4
size: many
CDR3: ASSPNRDEKLF

V: TRBV21-1
J: TRBJ2-7
size: few
CDR3: ASPGRVHEQY

V: TRBV12-3/TRBV12-4
J: TRBJ2-5
size: -
CDR3: ASSLGLRSSGGPSAQY

V: TRBV4-2
J: TRBJ1-1
size: few
CDR3: ASSQDSFAEAF

V: TRBV5-1
J: TRBJ2-2
size: -
CDR3: ASSLLPTGANTGELF

V: TRBV7-2
J: TRBJ1-2
size: few
CDR3: ASSFPTGTSGYT

V: TRBV6-1
J: TRBJ2-1
size: -
CDR3: ASSEAAVGGREQF

V: TRBV20-1
J: TRBJ2-1
size: -
CDR3: SPRTRGSYNEQF

V: TRBV5-1
J: TRBJ1-1
size: few
CDR3: ASSLRTGGSNTEAF

V: TRBV4-2
J: TRBJ1-1
size: few
CDR3: ASSQARAGTEAF

V: TRBV9
J: TRBJ2-5
size: few
CDR3: ASSVVGGSGETQY

V: TRBV20-1
J: TRBJ2-2
size: few
CDR3: SAPHGVGETGQLF

V: TRBV11-2
J: TRBJ2-5
size: -
CDR3: ASSLRGSQETQY

V: TRBV7-2
J: TRBJ2-5
size: many
CDR3: ASSLRTGGPETQY

V: TRBV20-1
J: TRBJ1-4
size: -
CDR3: SARPTIKHDEKLF

V: TRBV19
J: TRBJ1-5
size: few
CDR3: ASNEGGPYQPQH

V: TRBV7-3
J: TRBJ2-3
size: -
CDR3: ASSRDRTSTDTQY

V: TRBV5-1
J: TRBJ2-2
size: -
CDR3: ASSLGFGGGGELF

V: TRBV11-2
J: TRBJ2-1
size: few
CDR3: ASSQGQASYNEQF

V: TRBV5-1
J: TRBJ2-7
size: few
CDR3: ASRRDRIYEQY

V: TRBV20-1
J: TRBJ2-3
size: -
CDR3: SATQAPTSADTQY

V: TRBV7-8
J: TRBJ2-7
size: -
CDR3: ASSPFRDSLYEQY

V: TRBV2
J: TRBJ2-5
size: -
CDR3: ASKTAETQY

V: TRBV7-8
J: TRBJ2-1
size: few
CDR3: ASSLRLAKENEQF

V: TRBV4-3
J: TRBJ2-3
size: few
CDR3: ASSQGIATLTDTQY

V: TRBV6-1
J: TRBJ1-1
size: few
CDR3: ASSAPVGNTEAF

V: TRBV5-1
J: TRBJ1-1
size: -
CDR3: ASSLNGGPEAF

V: TRBV7-2
J: TRBJ2-3
size: -
CDR3: ASSFTQGADTQY

V: TRBV12-3/TRBV12-4
J: TRBJ1-1
size: -
CDR3: ASSRTANTEAF

V: TRBV11-2
J: TRBJ1-2
size: -
CDR3: ASSSGLAYGYT

V: TRBV7-9
J: TRBJ2-4
size: few
CDR3: ASSVGGFLAKNIQY

V: TRBV12-3/TRBV12-4
J: TRBJ2-7
size: -
CDR3: ASSLAPSIGEQY

V: TRBV12-3/TRBV12-4
J: TRBJ1-6
size: few
CDR3: ASRLGVGNSPLH

V: TRBV7-2
J: TRBJ2-3
size: -
CDR3: ASSFGTQAADTQY

V: TRBV9
J: TRBJ2-2
size: -
CDR3: ASSASSHLLRDTGELF

V: TRBV4-3
J: TRBJ2-7
size: few
CDR3: ASSLLGGDEQY

V: TRBV7-9
J: TRBJ1-4
size: many
CDR3: ASSLDGSAKLF

V: TRBV28
J: TRBJ2-1
size: few
CDR3: ASSLWTGAAEQF

V: TRBV6-2/TRBV6-3
J: TRBJ2-5
size: few
CDR3: ASSYWTGKETQY

V: TRBV4-1
J: TRBJ2-5
size: few
CDR3: ASSQVQKETQY

V: TRBV9
J: TRBJ2-5
size: few
CDR3: ASSVGGYNGETQY

V: TRBV29-1
J: TRBJ1-3
size: few
CDR3: SVGTSENTIY

V: TRBV6-1
J: TRBJ1-2
size: few
CDR3: ASSDPVSNTYGYT

V: TRBV2
J: TRBJ1-5
size: -
CDR3: ASSHPGVQQPQH

V: TRBV30
J: TRBJ1-4
size: -
CDR3: AWSVLKGGEKLF

V: TRBV7-2
J: TRBJ2-3
size: many
CDR3: ASSPNQGTSGSSTDTQY

V: TRBV29-1
J: TRBJ1-2
size: few
CDR3: SVEVAGGGYT

V: TRBV18
J: TRBJ2-3
size: few
CDR3: ASSHSGQGAADTQY

V: TRBV4-3
J: TRBJ2-2
size: many
CDR3: ASSQDFASSLF

V: TRBV5-1
J: TRBJ2-2
size: many
CDR3: ASSLESPSRELF

V: TRBV6-2/TRBV6-3
J: TRBJ2-3
size: -
CDR3: ASSDLGLGKDTQY

V: TRBV4-1
J: TRBJ2-3
size: few
CDR3: ASSQESKGQDTQY

V: TRBV7-2
J: TRBJ1-1
size: few
CDR3: ASSFPAHEGTEAF